A selection of T cell receptor beta chains follows, all from one sample in a study of T-cell reconstitution after alpha-beta-depleted transplantation in children. TCRdb analysed the PCR reads with MiXCR anew, one entry per CDR3 protein. The sample yields more than 550,000 distinct CDR3 sequences, approximately 10% seen once. The sequences come from PBMCs from the stem cell graft donor, collected from the stem cell graft. These receptors came from a human donor who donated a stem cell graft to a child with acute myeloid leukemia. CDR3s include the opening cysteine and the closing phenylalanine or tryptophan. The order of the fields is V gene, J gene, D gene, clone size, CDR3 protein, CDR3 DNA. The D gene is left open where the match is weak. A row's size may be missing; if present it is once, few, many or a size class.

V gene: TRBV5-6
J gene: TRBJ1-2
D gene: TRBD1
clone size: -
CDR3 protein: CASSLYGGQGNGGYTF
CDR3 DNA: TGTGCCAGCAGCTTGTACGGGGGACAGGGGAATGGTGGCTACACCTTC

V gene: TRBV6-2/TRBV6-3
J gene: TRBJ2-3
D gene: -
clone size: many
CDR3 protein: CASSYWGSGLGTDTQYF
CDR3 DNA: TGTGCCAGCAGTTACTGGGGCAGCGGCCTGGGGACAGATACGCAGTATTTT

V gene: TRBV20-1
J gene: TRBJ2-3
D gene: -
clone size: many
CDR3 protein: CSARGDPSTDTQYF
CDR3 DNA: TGCAGTGCTAGAGGGGACCCTAGCACAGATACGCAGTATTTT

V gene: TRBV7-3
J gene: TRBJ2-7
D gene: -
clone size: many
CDR3 protein: CASSLSPGHEQYF
CDR3 DNA: TGTGCCAGCAGCTTAAGTCCAGGGCACGAGCAGTACTTC

V gene: TRBV4-2
J gene: TRBJ2-7
D gene: TRBD2
clone size: many
CDR3 protein: CASSQETSGDYEQYF
CDR3 DNA: TGTGCCAGCAGCCAAGAAACTAGCGGGGACTACGAGCAGTACTTC

V gene: TRBV6-5
J gene: TRBJ2-1
D gene: -
clone size: -
CDR3 protein: CASSYSGKYNEQFF
CDR3 DNA: TGTGCCAGCAGTTACTCCGGGAAATACAATGAGCAGTTCTTC

V gene: TRBV11-3
J gene: TRBJ2-5
D gene: -
clone size: -
CDR3 protein: CASSAPGGTETQYF
CDR3 DNA: TGTGCCAGCAGCGCCCCGGGGGGCACGGAGACCCAGTACTTC

V gene: TRBV29-1
J gene: TRBJ2-5
D gene: -
clone size: few
CDR3 protein: CSVGRRETQYF
CDR3 DNA: TGCAGCGTCGGTCGACGAGAGACCCAGTACTTC

V gene: TRBV4-2
J gene: TRBJ2-5
D gene: -
clone size: -
CDR3 protein: CASGETMNQETQYF
CDR3 DNA: TGTGCCAGCGGTGAGACCATGAATCAAGAGACCCAGTACTTC

V gene: TRBV20-1
J gene: TRBJ1-5
D gene: -
clone size: many
CDR3 protein: CSARRTVYNQPQHF
CDR3 DNA: TGCAGTGCACGAAGGACAGTTTACAATCAGCCCCAGCATTTT

V gene: TRBV9
J gene: TRBJ2-7
D gene: TRBD2
clone size: many
CDR3 protein: CASSEGGTSGVYEQYF
CDR3 DNA: TGTGCCAGCAGCGAGGGGGGCACTAGCGGAGTTTACGAGCAGTACTTC

V gene: TRBV6-1
J gene: TRBJ1-2
D gene: -
clone size: few
CDR3 protein: CASSEKGEYGYTF
CDR3 DNA: TGTGCCAGCAGTGAAAAGGGGGAGTATGGCTACACCTTC

V gene: TRBV5-1
J gene: TRBJ1-5
D gene: TRBD1
clone size: -
CDR3 protein: CASSLMTGGNQPQHF
CDR3 DNA: TGCGCCAGCAGCTTAATGACAGGGGGCAATCAGCCCCAGCATTTT

V gene: TRBV7-8
J gene: TRBJ1-1
D gene: -
clone size: -
CDR3 protein: CASSLAVQVHTTEAFF
CDR3 DNA: TGTGCCAGCAGCTTAGCTGTACAGGTGCACACAACTGAAGCTTTCTTT

V gene: TRBV29-1
J gene: TRBJ2-7
D gene: TRBD1
clone size: many
CDR3 protein: CSAGQTTYEQYF
CDR3 DNA: TGCAGCGCGGGACAGACTACCTACGAGCAGTACTTC

V gene: TRBV5-1
J gene: TRBJ2-3
D gene: -
clone size: few
CDR3 protein: CASSLEGGGPDTQYF
CDR3 DNA: TGCGCCAGCAGCTTGGAGGGGGGAGGACCAGATACGCAGTATTTT

V gene: TRBV5-6
J gene: TRBJ2-2
D gene: -
clone size: few
CDR3 protein: CASSKTDTGELFF
CDR3 DNA: TGTGCCAGCAGCAAGACAGACACCGGGGAGCTGTTTTTT

V gene: TRBV6-1
J gene: TRBJ1-1
D gene: -
clone size: -
CDR3 protein: CASSPGPGGPAAFF
CDR3 DNA: TGTGCCAGCAGTCCCGGACCGGGGGGCCCGGCAGCTTTCTTT

V gene: TRBV12-3/TRBV12-4
J gene: TRBJ2-5
D gene: -
clone size: few
CDR3 protein: CASSLTLEGTQYF
CDR3 DNA: TGTGCCAGCAGTCTGACTCTGGAGGGGACCCAGTACTTC

V gene: TRBV6-1
J gene: TRBJ1-5
D gene: TRBD1
clone size: -
CDR3 protein: CASSEGQGHQPQHF
CDR3 DNA: TGTGCCAGCAGTGAGGGACAGGGCCATCAGCCCCAGCATTTT

V gene: TRBV29-1
J gene: TRBJ1-2
D gene: -
clone size: few
CDR3 protein: CSGGEGEGYGYTF
CDR3 DNA: TGCAGCGGGGGAGAGGGGGAAGGCTATGGCTACACCTTC

V gene: TRBV15
J gene: TRBJ2-3
D gene: -
clone size: many
CDR3 protein: CATSRSRGSSTDTQYF
CDR3 DNA: TGTGCCACCAGCAGATCAAGGGGTAGTAGCACAGATACGCAGTATTTT

V gene: TRBV3-1
J gene: TRBJ2-4
D gene: TRBD1
clone size: -
CDR3 protein: CASSPGQGAAAKNIQYF
CDR3 DNA: TGTGCCAGCAGCCCTGGGCAGGGGGCTGCTGCCAAAAACATTCAGTACTTC

V gene: TRBV20-1
J gene: TRBJ2-1
D gene: TRBD2
clone size: -
CDR3 protein: CSAPTSGAYNEQFF
CDR3 DNA: TGCAGTGCTCCGACTAGCGGAGCCTACAATGAGCAGTTCTTC

V gene: TRBV20-1
J gene: TRBJ2-3
D gene: -
clone size: many
CDR3 protein: CSARDSRGSTDTQYF
CDR3 DNA: TGCAGTGCTAGAGATAGTCGGGGCTCCACAGATACGCAGTATTTT

V gene: TRBV7-2
J gene: TRBJ2-3
D gene: TRBD2
clone size: few
CDR3 protein: CASSLAGWRGRDGTDTQYF
CDR3 DNA: TGTGCCAGCAGCTTAGCAGGCTGGCGCGGGAGAGACGGCACAGATACGCAGTATTTT

V gene: TRBV4-1
J gene: TRBJ2-7
D gene: -
clone size: many
CDR3 protein: CASGYEQYF
CDR3 DNA: TGCGCCAGCGGCTACGAGCAGTACTTC

V gene: TRBV20-1
J gene: TRBJ2-3
D gene: TRBD2
clone size: few
CDR3 protein: CSARDKRLAGVSDTQYF
CDR3 DNA: TGCAGTGCTAGAGATAAAAGACTAGCGGGAGTTTCAGATACGCAGTATTTT

V gene: TRBV18
J gene: TRBJ1-3
D gene: -
clone size: few
CDR3 protein: CASSSIGVGPRSGNTIYF
CDR3 DNA: TGTGCCAGCTCATCTATTGGAGTAGGGCCTCGATCTGGAAACACCATATATTTT

V gene: TRBV11-1
J gene: TRBJ2-4
D gene: TRBD2
clone size: few
CDR3 protein: CASSLSSGSSGAKNIQYF
CDR3 DNA: TGTGCCAGCAGCTTATCTAGCGGGAGTAGTGGAGCCAAAAACATTCAGTACTTC

V gene: TRBV12-3/TRBV12-4
J gene: TRBJ2-2
D gene: -
clone size: many
CDR3 protein: CASNPGSGQNTGELFF
CDR3 DNA: TGTGCCAGCAACCCAGGTAGCGGACAGAACACCGGGGAGCTGTTTTTT

V gene: TRBV5-1
J gene: TRBJ2-1
D gene: -
clone size: few
CDR3 protein: CASSLGTAGTYNEQFF
CDR3 DNA: TGCGCCAGCAGCTTGGGGACGGCTGGGACCTACAATGAGCAGTTCTTC

V gene: TRBV20-1
J gene: TRBJ2-7
D gene: TRBD2
clone size: many
CDR3 protein: CSASGRALSAPQYF
CDR3 DNA: TGCAGTGCTAGCGGGAGGGCATTAAGCGCTCCGCAGTACTTC

V gene: TRBV6-5
J gene: TRBJ2-6
D gene: -
clone size: few
CDR3 protein: CASSYSGGPANVLTF
CDR3 DNA: TGTGCCAGCAGTTACTCGGGGGGCCCGGCCAACGTCCTGACTTTC

V gene: TRBV7-2
J gene: TRBJ2-7
D gene: -
clone size: -
CDR3 protein: CASRPTPSYEQYF
CDR3 DNA: TGTGCCAGCAGACCGACTCCCTCCTACGAGCAGTACTTC

V gene: TRBV7-2
J gene: TRBJ1-2
D gene: -
clone size: few
CDR3 protein: CASSLIGTVNYGYTF
CDR3 DNA: TGTGCCAGCAGCCTGATAGGCACGGTTAACTATGGCTACACCTTC

V gene: TRBV3-1
J gene: TRBJ2-7
D gene: -
clone size: few
CDR3 protein: CASAPRGAREPLEQYF
CDR3 DNA: TGTGCCAGCGCTCCCCGGGGGGCACGAGAGCCTCTCGAGCAGTACTTC